These T cell receptor beta chains were read from a single sample in a study of Graves' ophthalmopathy and Graves' hyperthyroidism. One entry per CDR3 protein results from TCRdb running MiXCR on the multiplex PCR reads. The sample has over a million distinct CDR3 sequences; approximately 35% are singletons. Sequencing input: peripheral blood or thyroid tissue (not recorded which). These receptors were obtained from an adult man with Graves' hyperthyroidism. Both conserved end residues are part of each CDR3. Each record gives: J gene, D gene, clone size, V gene, CDR3 DNA, CDR3 protein. D genes are given only for firm matches. Some rows mark clone size as missing; the rest say once, few, many or name a class of expanded clone.

TRBJ1-5,TRBD1,-,TRBV10-3,TGTGCCGCCAGTGACTCACCAGGGGGTGGGGGAGTTAGCAATCAGCCCCAGCATTTT,CAASDSPGGGGVSNQPQHF
TRBJ1-2,-,-,TRBV29-1,TGCAGCGTTGAACGAGGGGAATCCTATGGCTACACCTTC,CSVERGESYGYTF
TRBJ2-5,TRBD2,many,TRBV5-1,TGCGCCAGCAGCATACTAGCGGGATCGGTCTTGGAGACCCAGTACTTC,CASSILAGSVLETQYF
TRBJ2-5,TRBD2,many,TRBV19,TGTGCCAGTCTCCCGACTAGCGGGAGTCACGAGACCCAGTACTTC,CASLPTSGSHETQYF
TRBJ2-7,TRBD1,few,TRBV6-5,TGTGCCAGCAGTTACCCTGGACAGGGACTGTACGAGCAGTACTTC,CASSYPGQGLYEQYF
TRBJ2-5,-,few,TRBV5-1,TGCGCCAGCAGCAATGGGGGACTTGGGGAGACCCAGTACTTC,CASSNGGLGETQYF
TRBJ1-4,-,many,TRBV4-1,TGCGCCAGCAGCCAAGACCCGACAGGATCAAGGGTTTTT,CASSQDPTGSRVF
TRBJ2-5,TRBD2,-,TRBV25-1,TGTGCCAGCAGTGAATTAGCGGGGTTCCAGTACTTC,CASSELAGFQYF
TRBJ1-1,-,-,TRBV10-3,TGTGCCATCAGTGAGTCGGAGCCGAACACTGAAGCTTTCTTT,CAISESEPNTEAFF
TRBJ2-7,TRBD1,-,TRBV6-5,TGTGCCAGCAGCCGGACAGGGGGCGCGATTTACTACGAGCAGTACTTC,CASSRTGGAIYYEQYF
TRBJ1-4,TRBD1,few,TRBV20-1,TGCAGTGCTCCTTCACCCCGGCAGGGGGGTGAAAAACTGTTTTTT,CSAPSPRQGGEKLFF